These T cell receptor beta chains were read from a single sample in a study of technical replicates of blood from a few donors. Profiling relied on immunoSEQ multiplex PCR, and the TCRdb table lists in-frame clones only, not all of them. The profile covers 60,000 to 90,000 clones, with roughly 93% appearing a single time and 0.41% taken by the ten largest. Sequenced material: T cells isolated from PBMCs. The receptors come from a human donor in good health. Each CDR3 is given with its conserved first and last residue.

V: TRBV11-2; CDR3: CASSLFGGRAHGELFF
V: TRBV29-1; CDR3: CSGVFSGRYYEQFF
V: TRBV9; CDR3: CASSLRLASDTQYF
V: TRBV30; CDR3: CAWIGHQHQETQYF
V: TRBV5-1; CDR3: CASSFPAGHNQPQHF
V: TRBV6-5; CDR3: CASTTNTEAFF
V: TRBV27; CDR3: CASSLQGYNEQFF
V: TRBV11-3; CDR3: CASSSGLAGGTDTQYF
V: TRBV5-4; CDR3: CATSEGPPGGTNQPQHF
V: TRBV29-1; CDR3: CSVEEMVRSFYGYTF
V: TRBV25-1; CDR3: CASSEFFSGNTIYF
V: TRBV18; CDR3: CASSPVGGAAYGYTF
V: TRBV18; CDR3: CASSLGPGQSPEAFF
V: TRBV5-1; CDR3: CASSLGDSASYEQYF
V: TRBV30; CDR3: CAWRRREMGGNTIYF
V: TRBV11-2; CDR3: CASSLGVGPRPSGSNEQFF
V: TRBV2; CDR3: CASSGQLNTEAFF
V: TRBV7-2; CDR3: CASWGQRGGTDTQYF
V: TRBV7-3; CDR3: CASSLMPGGQETQYF
V: TRBV5-1; CDR3: CASSLVGGRATEAFF
V: TRBV5-5; CDR3: CASSFGTGTWLGYTF
V: TRBV6-1; CDR3: CASQEDDTYFYEQYF
V: TRBV7-2; CDR3: CASSLTSEGVNEQFF
V: TRBV29-1; CDR3: CSAVGTGEEAFF
V: TRBV7-6; CDR3: CASSLVGDGTGYDEQYF
V: TRBV4-1; CDR3: CASTNRGGNTIYF
V: TRBV6-5; CDR3: CASSPGTSGTYEQYF
V: TRBV9; CDR3: CASSVGQPKFGTDTQYF
V: TRBV10-3; CDR3: CAISGASRTSYEQYF
V: TRBV19; CDR3: CASKDRAWFF
V: TRBV28; CDR3: CASSLFAENQPQHF
V: TRBV6-4; CDR3: CASMEAGGQYEAFF
V: TRBV5-4; CDR3: CASSMGWDRPSEQFF
V: TRBV28; CDR3: CASSWPEGRYGYTF